One and the same sample provided the 4 T cell receptor beta chains below, sequenced in a study of T-cell memory formation after mild COVID-19. TCRdb reanalysed the 5' RACE reads using MiXCR and keeps one entry per CDR3 protein. This sample has about 290,000 distinct CDR3 sequences; roughly 15% occur once, and the top ten carry around 23%. The material sequenced was PBMCs or a T cell subset sorted from them (not recorded which). The receptors here all came from a man aged 18 to 30 who had mild COVID-19 (a few samples of this study predate the infection). Cell type and time point are not known.

This clonotype was observed a handful of times. The chain is built from TRBV5-1 and TRBJ2-3; perhaps TRBD2 as D (5 bases). CDR3 length: 14 amino acids. V was trimmed by 4 bases and J by 5 bases, leaving 14 bases between them. The germline gives CDR1 SGHRS, CDR2 YFSETQ. The CDR3 region has the DNA TGCGCCAGCAGCCGCGGGTCAACGGGAGATACGCAGTATTTT. Its translation is CASSRGSTGDTQYF.

The table lists this clonotype with many counts. This chain links TRBV12-3 or TRBV12-4 with TRBJ2-5; D gene uncertain. The CDR3 spans 13 residues. V dropped 2 bases and J dropped 1 base, with 5 bases sitting between them. The CDR3 protein is CASSLQIQETQYF. Written as DNA, the CDR3 is TGTGCCAGCAGTTTACAGATCCAAGAGACCCAGTACTTC.

The rearrangement uses TRBV29-1 and TRBJ1-2, with D possibly matching TRBD1 (6 bases). Germline loops: CDR1 SQVTM, CDR2 ANQGSEA. Trimming took off 2 bases at V and 3 bases at J, with 13 bases between the two ends. CDR3 length equals 14 residues. This CDR3 reads CSVESPDRYYGYTF. CDR3 sequence (DNA): TGCAGCGTTGAATCCCCAGACAGGTACTATGGCTACACCTTC.

CDR3 residues: CASSRGPTEAFF. In DNA, the CDR3 is TGTGCCAGCAGTAGGGGGCCCACTGAAGCTTTCTTT. The chain couples TRBV28 to TRBJ1-1, with 7 bases fitting TRBD1. CDR3 size: 12 residues. Germline CDR1 and CDR2: MDHEN and SYDVKM. Losses at the gene ends were 5 bases for V and 4 bases for J; bases not matched to a gene: 1.